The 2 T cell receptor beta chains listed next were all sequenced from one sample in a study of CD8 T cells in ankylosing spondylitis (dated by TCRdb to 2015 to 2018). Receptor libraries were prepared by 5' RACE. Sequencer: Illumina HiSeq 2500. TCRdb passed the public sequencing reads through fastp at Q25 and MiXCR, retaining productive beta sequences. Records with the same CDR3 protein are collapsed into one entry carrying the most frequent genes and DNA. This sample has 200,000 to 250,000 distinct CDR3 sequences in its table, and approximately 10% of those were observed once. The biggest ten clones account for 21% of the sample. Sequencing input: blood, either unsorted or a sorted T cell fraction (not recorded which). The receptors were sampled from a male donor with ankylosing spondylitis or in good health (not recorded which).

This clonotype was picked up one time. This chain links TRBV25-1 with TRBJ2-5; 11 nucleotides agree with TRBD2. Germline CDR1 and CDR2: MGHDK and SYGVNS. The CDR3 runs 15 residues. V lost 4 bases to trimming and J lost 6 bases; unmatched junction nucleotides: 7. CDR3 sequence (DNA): TGTGCCAGCAGTGTAGGTAGCGGGGGGGCACAGACCCAGTACTTC. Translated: CASSVGSGGAQTQYF.

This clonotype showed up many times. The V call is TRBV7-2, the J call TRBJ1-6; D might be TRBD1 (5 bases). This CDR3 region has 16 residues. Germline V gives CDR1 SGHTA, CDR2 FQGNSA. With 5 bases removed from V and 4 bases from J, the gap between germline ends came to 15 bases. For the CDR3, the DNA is TGTGCCAGCAGCCTCTCTACCGGGGCGTATAATTCACCCCTCCACTTT. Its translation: CASSLSTGAYNSPLHF.